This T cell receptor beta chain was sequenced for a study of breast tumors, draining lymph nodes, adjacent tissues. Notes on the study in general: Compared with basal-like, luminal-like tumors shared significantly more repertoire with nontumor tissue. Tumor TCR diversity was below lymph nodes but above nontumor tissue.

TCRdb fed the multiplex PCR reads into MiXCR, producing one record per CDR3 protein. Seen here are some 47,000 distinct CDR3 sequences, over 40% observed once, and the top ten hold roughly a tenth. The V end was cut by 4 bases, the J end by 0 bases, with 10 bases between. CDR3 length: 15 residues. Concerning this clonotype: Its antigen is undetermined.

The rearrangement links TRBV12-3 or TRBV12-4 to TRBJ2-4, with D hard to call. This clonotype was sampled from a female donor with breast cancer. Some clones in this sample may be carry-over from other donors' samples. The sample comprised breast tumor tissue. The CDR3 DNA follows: TGTGCCAGCAGTTCGGACGTACTAGCCAAAAACATTCAGTACTTC. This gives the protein CASSSDVLAKNIQYF.